A single sample gave rise to the 10 T cell receptor beta chains below, sequenced in a study of T cell responses to AZD1222 COVID-19 vaccine. Profiling relied on immunoSEQ multiplex PCR, and the TCRdb table lists in-frame clones only, not all of them. Of roughly 160,000 clones listed, about nine tenths are singletons. Material: peripheral blood, obtained on day 0 of AZD1222 vaccination. The receptors shown here come from an adult in good health.

This clone has just a few counts. This chain links TRBV4-2 with TRBJ2-7; D not certain. Germline assignment: CDR1 LGHNA and CDR2 YNFKEQ. The ends were cut back, 2 bases at V and 3 bases at J, with 11 bases in the middle. There are 14 residues in the CDR3. Written as DNA, the CDR3 is TGTGCCAGCAGCCAACCTGGCGGATTCTACGAGCAGTACTTC. Its translation: CASSQPGGFYEQYF.

The chain employs TRBV19 and TRBJ1-5, with D possibly TRBD1 on 6 matching bases. Trimming shortened V by 6 bases and J by 1 base, and 16 bases separated the two germline ends. In germline, CDR1 is LNHDA, CDR2 SQIVND (reference sequence). The CDR3 runs to 16 residues. The CDR3 reads CASSLQGGKSNQPQHF. The CDR3 region has the DNA TGTGCCAGTAGCCTACAGGGAGGAAAAAGCAATCAGCCCCAGCATTTT. The full variable domain, in which reference TRBV19 and TRBJ1-5 provide the parts outside the CDR3, is DGGITQSPKYLFRKEGQNVTLSCEQNLNHDAMYWYRQDPGQGLRLIYYSQIVNDFQKGDIAEGYSVSREKKESFPLTVTSAQKNPTAFYLCASSLQGGKSNQPQHFGDGTRLSIL.

The chain has TRBV9 and TRBJ1-2; D is perhaps TRBD1 (5 bases). Trimming removed 1 base from V and 1 base from J, with 17 bases in between. This CDR3 is 17 amino acids long. The germline gives CDR1 SGDLS, CDR2 YYNGEE. CDR3 sequence reads: CASSVSPERGFNYGYTF. The CDR3 region has the DNA TGTGCCAGCAGCGTATCCCCAGAAAGGGGCTTTAACTATGGCTACACCTTC.

V gene TRBV6-5 combines with J gene TRBJ1-4; D is unclear. The CDR3 is 16 amino acids. Trimming stripped 2 bases from V and 2 bases from J, with 12 bases between. The germline V gene has CDR1 MNHEY and CDR2 SVGAGI. DNA for the CDR3: TGTGCCAGCAGTTACATGAGCCCCGCCACTAATGAAAAACTGTTTTTT. It encodes CASSYMSPATNEKLFF.

The chain joins TRBV7-2 to TRBJ2-1, with D perhaps TRBD2 (5 bases). The CDR3 has 15 residues. Trimming left V 1 base short and J 8 bases short, with 15 bases between. The V gene's germline CDR1 is SGHTA and CDR2 FQGNSA. As DNA, the CDR3 is TGTGCCAGCAGCTTAGGTGGGCCAGGCGGGTATGAGCAGTTCTTC. Translating gives CASSLGGPGGYEQFF.

As regards this clone: The junction departs from germline at one end; a sequencing error may be responsible. This chain connects TRBV29-1 to TRBJ2-7, with D possibly matching TRBD2 (6 bases). The CDR3 loop spans 13 amino acids. Germline V gene sequence: CDR1 SQVTM, CDR2 ANQGSEA. The CDR3 nucleotides read TGCAGTGTTGAGGACCGAACCGCGGGGGAGCAGTACTTC. Translation gives CSVEDRTAGEQYF.

This clone was found a few times. The chain is built from TRBV5-4 and TRBJ1-3, with a tentative D call TRBD1 (5 bases). V was trimmed by 5 bases and J by 2 bases, leaving 14 bases between them. The CDR3 is made up of 15 amino acids. Germline CDR1 SGHNT, CDR2 YYREEE (reference sequence). CDR3 sequence (DNA): TGTGCCAGCAGTGTGATGGGGGTTACTGGAAACACCATATATTTT. Its protein is CASSVMGVTGNTIYF.

J is TRBJ1-5 and V is TRBV30; D is possibly TRBD1 (5 bases). The CDR3 spans 13 residues. Trimming took 5 bases from V and 3 from J, leaving 11 bases between them. The V gene's germline CDR1 is GTSNPN and CDR2 SVGIG (reference sequence). The DNA of the CDR3 is TGTGCCTGGTCTCAGGGTCTCAATCAGCCCCAGCATTTT. Residues: CAWSQGLNQPQHF. Complete variable domain (other parts from reference TRBV30 and TRBJ1-5): SQTIHQWPATLVQPVGSPLSLECTVEGTSNPNLYWYRQAAGRGLQLLFYSVGIGQISSEVPQNLSASRPQDRQFILSSKKLLLSDSGFYLCAWSQGLNQPQHFGDGTRLSIL.

This clone was detected only once. The chain links TRBV6-5 to TRBJ1-5; no clear D. Trimming cost V 6 bases and J 1 base, with 10 bases left between them. CDR1 and CDR2 from the germline V gene are MNHEY and SVGAGI. The CDR3 has 14 residues. The CDR3 region is CASSSGKSNQPQHF. The CDR3 nucleotides are TGTGCCAGCAGCTCGGGCAAGAGCAATCAGCCCCAGCATTTT.

The rearrangement joins TRBV10-1 to TRBJ2-4; the match to TRBD2 covers 12 bases. The V gene end was trimmed by 10 bases and the J gene end by 3 bases; junction bases not matched to a gene: 19. Germline CDR1 and CDR2: WNHNN and SYGVQD (reference sequence). This CDR3 region has 19 residues. For the CDR3, the DNA is TGCGCCACCGACGGGCTCTCTAGCGGGAGGGCCGGTTGCAAAAACATTCAGTACTTC. It encodes CATDGLSSGRAGCKNIQYF.